This T cell receptor beta chain originates from a study of shared clonotypes between healthy human individuals. Whole-study context: Each donor had three CD4 naive, three CD4 memory, two CD8 naive and one CD8 memory plate.

Turning to this clone: Its cognate antigen is unknown.

Germline V CDR1 and CDR2: SGHDN, FVKESK. The CDR3 runs to 19 residues. Unmatched junction bases numbered 18, after V lost 6 bases and J lost 0 bases. The assay used deep level. TCRdb keeps only in-frame clones here, not all; method: immunoSEQ multiplex PCR. Among roughly 330,000 clones listed, around 67% were seen once. Broader study findings: Across a handful of donors, naive CD4 shared 4.5% to 6%, naive CD8 under 4%, memory CD4 roughly 2.4%, memory CD8 0.4%. Genetic and exposure-history diversity was limited by the few donors.

The sample comprised memory CD4+ T cells sorted from blood. Subset reported: CD45RA-negative fraction. V gene TRBV14 combines with J gene TRBJ2-3; 7 bases map to TRBD2. The source of this sequence is a man younger than 45 in good health. CDR3 region: CASSMAFKGLAVSTDTQYF. The CDR3 DNA is TGTGCCAGCAGTATGGCGTTTAAGGGGCTAGCGGTGAGCACAGATACGCAGTATTTT. Full variable domain (remainder filled in from reference TRBV14 and TRBJ2-3): EAGVTQFPSHSVIEKGQTVTLRCDPISGHDNLYWYRRVMGKEIKFLLHFVKESKQDESGMPNNRFLAERTGGTYSTLKVQPAELEDSGVYFCASSMAFKGLAVSTDTQYFGPGTRLTVL.